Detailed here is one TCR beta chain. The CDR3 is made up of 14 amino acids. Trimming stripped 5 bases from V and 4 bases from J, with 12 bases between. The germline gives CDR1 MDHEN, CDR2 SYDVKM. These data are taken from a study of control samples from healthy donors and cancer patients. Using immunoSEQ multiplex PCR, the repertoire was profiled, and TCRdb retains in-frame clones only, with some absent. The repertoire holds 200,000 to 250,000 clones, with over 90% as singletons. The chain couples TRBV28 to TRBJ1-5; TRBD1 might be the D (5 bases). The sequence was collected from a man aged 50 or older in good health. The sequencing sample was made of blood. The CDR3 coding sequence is TGTGCCAGCAGTACAGGTTTTCGGAATCAGCCCCAGCATTTT. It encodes CASSTGFRNQPQHF.